The 17 T cell receptor beta chains listed next were all sequenced from one sample in a study of memory CD4+ T cells and cytomegalovirus serostatus. The sort gate was single viable CD3+CD4+CD8-CD45RO+ cells for memory CD4+ T cells. The protocol was immunoSEQ multiplex PCR, while the TCRdb copy is restricted to in-frame clones and leaves out a portion. The sample comprises about 61,000 clones, about 81% of which are singletons, and 0.88% rests with the top ten. The sample comprised memory CD4+ T cells from blood. These receptors all come from an adult in good health and CMV-seronegative.

V usage is TRBV11-2 and J usage is TRBJ2-7, with 9 positions matching TRBD1. Looked up from germline, CDR1 is SGHAT and CDR2 is FQNNGV. V trimming: 4 bases; J trimming: 9 bases; junction bases outside the gene matches: 16. CDR3 length: 16 amino acids. The CDR3 loop reads CASSSGVGQGSSGQYF. CDR3 nucleotide sequence: TGTGCCAGCAGCTCTGGGGTCGGACAGGGGAGTTCAGGGCAGTACTTC.

The J gene is TRBJ2-7, the V gene TRBV5-1; no firm D call. The V end lost 0 bases, the J end lost 4 bases, and 23 bases lay between the germline ends. This CDR3 region has 18 residues. Germline lookup yields CDR1 SGHRS and CDR2 YFSETQ. The CDR3 is CASSLGPKHDRTLYEQYF. CDR3 bases: TGCGCCAGCAGCTTGGGCCCCAAGCATGACCGAACCTTATACGAGCAGTACTTC.

This clone was seen only once. The chain uses TRBV25-1 and TRBJ2-7; D may be TRBD2 (5 bases). Germline V CDR1 and CDR2: MGHDK, SYGVNS. Trimming left V 2 bases short and J 2 bases short, with 22 bases between. The length of the CDR3 is 18 residues. CDR3 sequence: CASSEEAFEGGPTYEQYF. The CDR3 DNA reads TGTGCCAGCAGTGAAGAGGCGTTTGAGGGCGGGCCAACCTACGAGCAGTACTTC.

This chain's CDR3 is CASSPNLSSYEQYF. CDR3 DNA sequence: TGTGCCAGCAGCCCAAACCTGAGCTCCTACGAGCAGTACTTC. This chain connects TRBV9 to TRBJ2-7; D uncertain. Germline V gene lookup returns CDR1 SGDLS and CDR2 YYNGEE. The germline V and J ends were trimmed by 4 bases and 0 bases, with 11 bases remaining between them. This CDR3 comprises 14 residues. Full variable domain (remainder filled in from reference TRBV9 and TRBJ2-7): DSGVTQTPKHLITATGQRVTLRCSPRSGDLSVYWYQQSLDQGLQFLIQYYNGEERAKGNILERFSAQQFPDLHSELNLSSLELGDSALYFCASSPNLSSYEQYFGPGTRLTVT.

Written as DNA, the CDR3 is TGTGCCAGCACAAGCGGGAGGGGTTACAATGAGCAGTTCTTC. Its translation: CASTSGRGYNEQFF. The rearrangement uses TRBV2 and TRBJ2-1; 10 bases match TRBD2. This CDR3 has 14 residues. Germline V lookup: CDR1 SNHLY, CDR2 FYNNEI. V gave up 7 bases and J gave up 4 bases; unmatched junction bases: 4.

The chain uses TRBV6-1 and TRBJ2-1; 7 nucleotides agree with TRBD2. This CDR3 region has 14 residues. CDR1 is MNHNS, CDR2 SASEGT, per germline. The V gene end was trimmed by 11 bases and the J gene end by 9 bases; junction bases not matched to a gene: 16. The CDR3 loop is CAGSLAGPNGEQFF. The CDR3 coding sequence is TGTGCCGGGTCTTTAGCGGGTCCGAACGGTGAGCAGTTCTTC.

This clone has a single count. V usage is TRBV7-9 and J usage is TRBJ2-1, with D possibly being TRBD1 or TRBD2 (5 bases each). Trimming removed 3 bases from V and 1 base from J, with 13 bases in between. The CDR3 runs 16 residues. CDR1 and CDR2 from the germline V gene are SEHNR and FQNEAQ (reference sequence). In DNA form, the CDR3 reads TGTGCCAGCAGCTTCACCCACGGGGCATCCTACAATGAGCAGTTCTTC. Translation: CASSFTHGASYNEQFF. Combining the CDR3 with reference TRBV7-9 and TRBJ2-1 gives the whole variable domain DTGVSQNPRHKITKRGQNVTFRCDPISEHNRLYWYRQTLGQGPEFLTYFQNEAQLEKSRLLSDRFSAERPKGSFSTLEIQRTEQGDSAMYLCASSFTHGASYNEQFFGPGTRLTVL.

The V gene is TRBV11-3, the J gene TRBJ2-1; D assignment may be TRBD1 or TRBD2 (6 bases each). Trimming left V 1 base short and J 7 bases short, with 17 bases between. The CDR3 is made up of 16 amino acids. CDR1 is SGHNT and CDR2 is YENEEA in the germline V gene. The CDR3 loop reads CASSLAGQFRGNEQFF. In DNA, the CDR3 is TGTGCCAGCAGCTTAGCCGGACAGTTTCGGGGGAATGAGCAGTTCTTC.

This clone has a single count. The rearrangement links TRBV7-9 to TRBJ2-1; 8 positions match TRBD2. After removal of 6 bases from V and 7 bases from J, the junction contained 11 bases not matched to a gene. The CDR3 loop spans 15 amino acids. The germline CDR1 and CDR2 sequences are SEHNR and FQNEAQ (reference sequence). CDR3 in DNA: TGTGCCAGCAGTCTAGTGGGCGGGAGGTCAAATGAGCAGTTCTTC. Translation: CASSLVGGRSNEQFF. Looking up the rest from reference TRBV7-9 and TRBJ2-1 gives the full variable domain: DTGVSQNPRHKITKRGQNVTFRCDPISEHNRLYWYRQTLGQGPEFLTYFQNEAQLEKSRLLSDRFSAERPKGSFSTLEIQRTEQGDSAMYLCASSLVGGRSNEQFFGPGTRLTVL.

V gene TRBV5-1 combines with J gene TRBJ2-5, with 13 nucleotides matching TRBD2. The length of the CDR3 is 17 residues. Per germline, CDR1 SGHRS and CDR2 YFSETQ. The ends lost 4 bases at V and 1 base at J; junction bases unmatched: 7. The CDR3 region has the DNA TGCGCCAGCAGCAAAGGGACTAGCGGGACCTCCCAAGAGACCCAGTACTTC. Translation gives CASSKGTSGTSQETQYF.

The rearrangement uses TRBV6-1 and TRBJ2-7, with 8 positions matching TRBD1. Germline CDR1 is MNHNS and CDR2 is SASEGT. V lost 1 base and J lost 5; bases outside the gene matches: 13. This CDR3 has 17 amino acids. DNA for the CDR3: TGTGCCAGCAGTGAAGAAGTAGGGGGCAGGGGGCGAGACGAGCAGTACTTC. Translated, it gives CASSEEVGGRGRDEQYF.

This chain links TRBV9 with TRBJ1-2, with TRBD1 matching 9 bases. This CDR3 contains 14 residues. Germline V gene sequence: CDR1 SGDLS, CDR2 YYNGEE. V lost 3 bases and J lost 5; bases outside the gene matches: 5. DNA of the CDR3: TGTGCCAGCAGCGCACAGGGGGCAAGGTATGGCTACACCTTC. This sequence encodes CASSAQGARYGYTF.

The rearrangement joins TRBV5-4 to TRBJ1-4; D possibly corresponds to TRBD1 (5 bases). V dropped 4 bases and J dropped 1 base, with 11 bases sitting between them. The CDR3 is 15 amino acids. Germline V CDR1 and CDR2: SGHNT, YYREEE (reference sequence). CDR3 sequence (DNA): TGTGCCAGCAGCCCCGGGGCCAGAACTAATGAAAAACTGTTTTTT. Amino acids: CASSPGARTNEKLFF.

This chain uses TRBV6-1 with TRBJ1-1, with TRBD1 matching over 8 bases. Germline lookup yields CDR1 MNHNS and CDR2 SASEGT. V shed 2 bases, J shed 1 base, and the junction held 15 bases outside the gene matches. The CDR3 has 19 amino acids. Here the CDR3 reads CASSELIPGQGGWNTEAFF. The CDR3 DNA reads TGTGCCAGCAGTGAATTGATCCCCGGACAGGGAGGATGGAACACTGAAGCTTTCTTT.

The chain links TRBV7-8 to TRBJ2-6; D is ambiguous. The CDR3 spans 17 residues. CDR1 is SGHVS, CDR2 FQNEAQ, per germline. V lost 5 bases and J 0 bases, leaving 14 bases between the germline ends. The CDR3 DNA is TGTGCCAGCAGCCGTTTATCTAGTAGCTCTGGGGCCAACGTCCTGACTTTC. Protein product: CASSRLSSSSGANVLTF.

The chain is built from TRBV7-8 and TRBJ1-2; no firm D call. The CDR3 has 13 residues. V lost 5 bases and J 2 bases, leaving 9 bases between the germline ends. In germline, CDR1 is SGHVS, CDR2 FQNEAQ. In DNA form, the CDR3 reads TGTGCCAGCAGCATCGGACCGAACTATGGCTACACCTTC. It specifies CASSIGPNYGYTF. Full variable domain (outside the CDR3, taken from reference TRBV7-8 and TRBJ1-2): GAGVSQSPRYKVAKRGQDVALRCDPISGHVSLFWYQQALGQGPEFLTYFQNEAQLDKSGLPSDRFFAERPEGSVSTLKIQRTQQEDSAVYLCASSIGPNYGYTFGSGTRLTVV.

V is TRBV14 and J is TRBJ1-2; tentative D call: TRBD1 (5 bases). Deletions cut 4 bases from V and 4 bases from J, with 13 bases between. CDR3 length: 14 amino acids. Germline values: CDR1 SGHDN, CDR2 FVKESK. The CDR3 nucleotides are TGTGCCAGCAGCCGGGCGGCCGGGGGCTATGGCTACACCTTC. As protein: CASSRAAGGYGYTF.